These T cell receptor beta chains were read from a single sample in a study of shared clonotypes between healthy human individuals. TCRdb's copy holds only in-frame clones and misses some; the assay was immunoSEQ multiplex PCR. The sample consists of 800,000 to 950,000 clones, about 96% of them appearing once. Sequencing was performed on naive CD8+ T cells sorted from blood. The origin of the receptors is a man aged 25 to 40 in good health. Both conserved end residues are part of each CDR3. D genes are given only for firm matches. A clone size is listed for some rows: how often the clone was seen (once, few, many), or a class if it is expanded.

TRBV6-1	NA	TRBJ1-4	NA	TGTGCCAGCAGTGCCAGGGAAACGACTAATGAAAAACTGTTTTTT	CASSARETTNEKLFF
TRBV5-1	few	TRBJ2-7	TRBD1	TGCGCCAGCAGCGTAAGACAGGGCGACTACGAGCAGTACTTC	CASSVRQGDYEQYF
TRBV7-9	once	TRBJ2-1	TRBD1	TGTGCCAGCAGCCCACGTAAGGGGGCGAACTACAATGAGCAGTTCTTC	CASSPRKGANYNEQFF
TRBV7-2	NA	TRBJ2-6	NA	TGTGCCAGCAGCTTAGTCGGTGTCAGGGGATCCTCTGGGGCCAACGTCCTGACTTTC	CASSLVGVRGSSGANVLTF
TRBV29-1	once	TRBJ2-1	NA	TGCAGCACCAGGACTAACAATGAGCAGTTCTTC	CSTRTNNEQFF
TRBV7-2	NA	TRBJ2-6	TRBD2	TGTGCCAGCAGCTTAGCGGGGACTAGCGGGAGAGCTGGGGCCAACGTCCTGACTTTC	CASSLAGTSGRAGANVLTF
TRBV15	once	TRBJ1-1	NA	TGTGCCACCAGCAGAGATGTGAGGACTGAAGCTTTCTTT	CATSRDVRTEAFF
TRBV9	NA	TRBJ2-2	TRBD2	TGTGCCAGCAGCCCCGGGACTAGCGGGACTGGGGAGCTGTTTTTT	CASSPGTSGTGELFF
TRBV2	NA	TRBJ2-2	NA	TGTGCCAGCGCTGTAAATTTAAAGTCAGACACCGGGGAGCTGTTTTTT	CASAVNLKSDTGELFF
TRBV7-9	NA	TRBJ2-1	NA	TGTGCCAGCAGCAAGGGCCGGGACCCCGGGTTCTTC	CASSKGRDPGFF
TRBV4-1	NA	TRBJ2-7	NA	TGCGCCAGCAGCCCTGGGACCTTCCCGAGCTCCTACGAGCAGTACTTC	CASSPGTFPSSYEQYF
TRBV6-5	once	TRBJ2-7	NA	TGTGCCAGCAGTTACCCTAGTGGTCGCGAGCAGTACTTC	CASSYPSGREQYF
TRBV9	NA	TRBJ2-3	NA	TGTGCCAGCAGCGTATCGGGGGTGGGAGATACGCAGTATTTT	CASSVSGVGDTQYF
TRBV9	NA	TRBJ2-1	TRBD1	TGTGCCAGCAGCGAGGGGACAGGGGGCTACAATGAGCAGTTCTTC	CASSEGTGGYNEQFF
TRBV11-3	NA	TRBJ2-2	NA	TGTGCCAGCAGCTCCATGGGACAGAACACCGGGGAGCTGTTTTTT	CASSSMGQNTGELFF
TRBV29-1	NA	TRBJ2-1	TRBD2	TGCAGCGTTGACGAATCAACCGGGACTAGCTACAATGAGCAGTTCTTC	CSVDESTGTSYNEQFF
TRBV2	NA	TRBJ2-7	NA	TGTGCCAGCAGTGCGGGGCACGAGCAGTACTTC	CASSAGHEQYF
TRBV10-2	NA	TRBJ2-7	TRBD2	TGCGCCAGCAGTGAAGGACTAGCGGGAAAGGTCTACGAGCAGTACTTC	CASSEGLAGKVYEQYF
TRBV5-8	NA	TRBJ1-5	NA	TGTGCCAGCAGCTTGAATCGGGGAAGCAATCAGCCCCAGCATTTT	CASSLNRGSNQPQHF
TRBV11-2	once	TRBJ2-1	NA	TGTGCCAGCAGCTTAGACAGGGTAGCGATAAATGAGCAGTTCTTC	CASSLDRVAINEQFF
TRBV28	NA	TRBJ2-5	TRBD2	TGTGCCAGCAGTTCCCGATGGGAACTAGCGGGAGGGCCGGGGGAGACCCAGTACTTC	CASSSRWELAGGPGETQYF
TRBV27	NA	TRBJ2-7	NA	TGTGCCAGCTCCTCTGGGGGAAGTGGGTCGACCTACGAGCAGTACTTC	CASSSGGSGSTYEQYF
TRBV27	NA	TRBJ2-2	NA	TGTGCCAGCAGTTTATTACAGTTGACGGGCACCGGGGAGCTGTTTTTT	CASSLLQLTGTGELFF
TRBV5-4	NA	TRBJ2-5	NA	TGTGCCAGCAGCTTCGGAGGGGAGACCCAGTACTTC	CASSFGGETQYF
TRBV5-1	NA	TRBJ2-7	NA	TGCGCCAGCAGCCACCGACAGTCCCCCTACGAGCAGTACTTC	CASSHRQSPYEQYF
TRBV16	NA	TRBJ2-7	NA	TGTGCCAGCAGCCAATCAATCAACTACGAGCAGTACTTC	CASSQSINYEQYF
TRBV7-8	NA	TRBJ2-7	TRBD2	TGTGCCAGCAGCAGGGGGGCGGGGGGCCGGGAGCAGTACTTC	CASSRGAGGREQYF
TRBV27	NA	TRBJ2-7	NA	TGTGCCAGCAGTTTATCAGGGACGGGGAACTACGAGCAGTACTTC	CASSLSGTGNYEQYF
TRBV9	NA	TRBJ2-2	NA	TGTGCCAGCAGCGTTCCGAAAGGGGGTCACGACACCGGGGAGCTGTTTTTT	CASSVPKGGHDTGELFF